This TCR beta chain was recovered during a study of T cell responses to AZD1222 COVID-19 vaccine. This CDR3 is 14 amino acids long. Trimming removed 5 bases from V and 5 bases from J, with 16 bases in between. The V gene's germline CDR1 is WNHNN and CDR2 SYGVQD (reference sequence). Repertoires were generated with immunoSEQ multiplex PCR, while TCRdb's copy carries only in-frame clones and drops some. The sample shows 150,000 or so clones, 90% to 95% of them seen only once. Sequencing was performed on peripheral blood, taken on day 0 of AZD1222 vaccination. This clonotype originated in an adult in good health. This sequence joins TRBV10-1 and TRBJ2-7; D is perhaps TRBD2 (5 bases). In DNA form, the CDR3 reads TGCGCCAGCAGTTCCTCGGGGTTTATAGACGAGCAGTACTTC. This gives the protein CASSSSGFIDEQYF.